The T cell receptor (beta chain) under discussion was sequenced for a study of cytomegalovirus exposure and HLA in healthy donors. A multiplex PCR was run with 60 Vbeta primers and 13 Jbeta primers. Some clones are missing from TCRdb's copy, which holds only in-frame ones; the method was immunoSEQ multiplex PCR. The table lists some 190,000 clones, around 87% of them singletons, with approximately 1.5% in the top ten. This clone is a singleton in its sample. Trimming removed 6 bases from V and 3 bases from J, with 15 bases in between. Germline lookup yields CDR1 MNHEY and CDR2 SMNVEV (reference sequence). This CDR3 region has 14 residues.

The chain couples TRBV27 to TRBJ2-7; tentatively, D is TRBD1 (5 bases). The TCR originated in a woman younger than 30 in good health and CMV-seronegative. Sequences were obtained from PBMCs. Here the CDR3 DNA reads TGTGCCAGCAGGCCGCTACTCCAGGGCTACGAGCAGTACTTC. This codes for CASRPLLQGYEQYF.